One TCR beta chain is described in this entry. The specificity of this receptor is unknown. No much larger clonotype is one base removed from it; base qualities were not supplied. The CDR3 goes from the cysteine to the phenylalanine over 15 residues. Of all the DNA, just the CDR3 is kept, 45 bases in frame from base 1. V is reduced by 6 bases and J by 4 bases, leaving a spacing of 19 bases between them. Via the germline V gene (reference sequence), CDR1 is MNHEY and CDR2 SMNVEV. This entry is derived from a study of graft-versus-host responses after intestinal transplantation (dated by TCRdb to about 2021). Context from the whole study: The transplants that recipients received were multivisceral, liver-intestinal, or isolated intestinal. The cohort enrolled some 24 intestinal transplant recipients, one of whom was a retransplant, and 3 patients without pretransplant specimens were excluded. Graft-versus-host and host-versus-graft alloreactive T cell clones were tracked in the graft, circulation and bone marrow after intestinal transplantation using bulk TCR-beta CDR3 sequencing. Rather than going through the commercial service, samples from a few later patients were sequenced in-house on an Illumina MiSeq and processed with MiXCR. A peak of at least 4% donor T cells among recipient peripheral blood mononuclear cells was the definition used for donor T cell macrochimerism. Every recipient was given anti-thymocyte globulin induction, then maintenance tacrolimus and steroids for around three years. Alloreactive clones were identified by sequencing pre-transplant mixed lymphocyte reaction products and comparing these products with unstimulated pre-transplant donor and recipient T cells.

What the study reported, not specific to this receptor: GvH clones turned up in recipient bone marrow, with some appearing earlier in ileal mucosa or blood, a pattern consistent with an intestinal mucosal origin. The relatively low number and heterogeneity of intestinal transplant patients limited the conclusions. In the allografts of patients with donor T cell macrochimerism, GvH to HvG T cell clonal ratios were high. Early after transplant, declines in HvG clones were associated with peak levels of circulating GvH clones.

Blood samples were collected up to 4 times in the first month after transplant and then at least monthly when available. Libraries came from the immunoSEQ multiplex PCR assay. For most patients, genomic DNA was subjected to high-throughput TCR-beta CDR3 sequencing by Adaptive Biotechnologies. The study's own analysis went as follows. Adaptive's ImmunoSEQ software supplied the TCR sequencing data for under 20 patients, while MiXCR and VDJtools were used to process three other patients. Because the origin of CDR3 nucleotide sequences shared between donor and recipient could not be assigned, those sequences were removed. To be classed as alloreactive, a clone needed at least 2-fold expansion over unstimulated cells and a minimum CFSE-low frequency of 0.002% (template counts) or 0.001% (read counts). Clones were considered mappable if detected in sequenced pre-transplant spleen, lymph node, or MLR CFSE-low populations of the donor or recipient. Cumulative frequency of alloreactive clones was calculated as a percentage of all sequences weighted by copy number. The immuneACCESS repertoire file appears here via TCRdb, limited to in-frame rearrangements. These files lack a portion of the clones; in checked studies, under half of the deficit traces to unresolved V genes, and the cause of the others is not known. Clone size and the V and J calls come from that table; the DNA yielded D and trimming. The sample data list 40,000 or so clones, and 85% to 95% of these were observed just once. The ten largest clones capture 3.6% of the sample.

This specimen was PBMCs, taken approximately 700 days after intestinal transplantation. This chain is built from TRBV27 and TRBJ2-7; TRBD1 might be the D gene, on 6 matching bases. This TCR came from a human patient who received an intestinal transplant, so some T cells may come from the graft donor. In nucleotides, the sequence is TGTGCCAGCAGGAAGGGAAACAGGGATCTGTACGAGCAGTACTTC. This encodes CASRKGNRDLYEQYF.